These 28 T cell receptor beta chains originate from one sample sequenced in a study of Ad26.COV2.S vaccination and SARS-CoV-2 variants (dated by TCRdb to about 2021). The label giving this sample's treatment or condition can be read as: around 19 received Ad26.COV2.S at low or high dose, single or two shots; about 5 received placebo; per-sample allocation not given. For vaccine and placebo recipients, the sequenced repertoires came from samples collected on day 63 after the first injection. Receptors were amplified or captured by the immunoSEQ multiplex PCR assay. TCRdb mirrors the immuneACCESS table, restricted to in-frame sequences. Some clones are absent from its copies; in checked studies, under half trace to an unresolved V gene, and the reason for the others is unknown. The table for this sample lists 400,000 to 500,000 clones; 88% of them were counted only once. The top ten clones comprise roughly 4% of the sample.

The sample was peripheral blood, taken in a trial of Ad26.COV2.S vaccine versus placebo. These receptors were collected from a person aged 18 to 59 who received the Ad26.COV2.S COVID-19 vaccine or a placebo.

The chain uses TRBV4-1 and TRBJ2-1, with 8 nucleotides matching TRBD2. The V segment lost 4 bases and the J segment 4 bases; nucleotides outside the gene matches: 6. The CDR3 extends over 15 amino acids. The germline V gene encodes CDR1 MGHRA and CDR2 YSYEKL. Here the CDR3 reads CASSLTSGLYNEQFF. Written as DNA, the CDR3 is TGCGCCAGCAGCCTCACTAGCGGACTGTACAATGAGCAGTTCTTC.

This clone appeared a few times. In nucleotides, the CDR3 is TGTGCCTGGTCTTTTGGAGTCCCAGCGACCTACGAGCAGTACTTC. Its protein is CAWSFGVPATYEQYF. The J gene is TRBJ2-7, the V gene TRBV30; no firm D call. The germline V and J ends were trimmed by 5 bases and 2 bases, with 19 bases remaining between them. There are 15 residues in the CDR3. The germline gives CDR1 GTSNPN, CDR2 SVGIG (reference sequence).

CDR3 in DNA: TGTGCCAGCAGTTTAATGGACAGGGATGAAAAACTGTTTTTT. Translating gives CASSLMDRDEKLFF. The chain links TRBV28 to TRBJ1-4; TRBD1 matches 8 bases. Trimming cost V 2 bases and J 6 bases; bases outside gene matches: 2. Germline CDR1 MDHEN, CDR2 SYDVKM. This CDR3 contains 14 residues.

The chain is built from TRBV6-5 and TRBJ1-1; tentatively, D is TRBD1 (5 bases). Germline assignment: CDR1 MNHEY and CDR2 SVGAGI. The CDR3 covers 14 residues. V gave up 5 bases and J gave up 1 base, with 11 bases separating them. The CDR3: CASSPWGGNTEAFF. CDR3 nucleotide sequence: TGTGCCAGCAGTCCCTGGGGGGGGAACACTGAAGCTTTCTTT.

The chain is built from TRBV7-3 and TRBJ2-3; D may be TRBD1 or TRBD2 (5 bases each). Germline CDR1 is SGHTA and CDR2 is FQGTGA. V was clipped by 7 bases and J by 11 bases, with 19 bases between them. The CDR3 totals 13 residues. Here the CDR3 reads CASTDQSGTEQYF. CDR3 in DNA: TGTGCCAGCACTGACCAGTCCGGGACCGAGCAGTATTTT.

V and J are TRBV4-3 and TRBJ2-3; 9 bases are shared with TRBD2. CDR1 is LGHNA and CDR2 is YSLEER in the germline V gene. J was trimmed by 3 bases and V by 5 bases; bases with no gene match: 6. This CDR3 contains 15 residues. CDR3 nucleotides: TGCGCCAGCAGCAGGGCGGGGGGGCTTACAGATACGCAGTATTTT. This sequence encodes CASSRAGGLTDTQYF.

DNA of the CDR3: TGCGCCAGCAGCCAAGGCGGACAGTTGAACACTGAAGCTTTCTTT. Encoded protein: CASSQGGQLNTEAFF. This sequence joins TRBV4-1 and TRBJ1-1; D possibly corresponds to TRBD1 (6 bases). The CDR3 extends over 15 amino acids. The germline CDR1 and CDR2 sequences are MGHRA and YSYEKL. The ends were cut back, 1 base at V and 0 bases at J, with 9 bases in the middle.

The gene calls are TRBV11-1 and TRBJ2-7; perhaps TRBD2 as D (6 bases). CDR3 length: 15 amino acids. CDR1 is SGHAT, CDR2 FQDESV, per germline (reference sequence). V lost 5 bases, J lost 3 bases, and 17 bases lay in between. For the CDR3, the DNA is TGTGCCAGCAGCCCGCGGGGCAGACCTTTCTACGAGCAGTACTTC. Its translation is CASSPRGRPFYEQYF.

J is TRBJ2-7 and V is TRBV11-2, with D possibly matching TRBD2 (7 bases). Germline CDR1 is SGHAT and CDR2 is FQNNGV. V gave up 3 bases and J gave up 0 bases, with 9 bases separating them. The CDR3 has 14 residues. The CDR3 nucleotides are TGTGCCAGCAGCTTGGGAGGGGGCTCCTACGAGCAGTACTTC. Translation: CASSLGGGSYEQYF.

The genes are TRBV19 and TRBJ1-5; TRBD1 matches at 9 bases. Germline V gene sequence: CDR1 LNHDA, CDR2 SQIVND (reference sequence). The CDR3 is made up of 15 amino acids. Germline trimming cut 3 bases from V and 4 bases from J; bases unmatched to any gene: 4. The CDR3 is CASSMGTGINQPQHF. The CDR3 nucleotides are TGTGCCAGTAGTATGGGGACAGGGATAAATCAGCCCCAGCATTTT.

The gene calls are TRBV2 and TRBJ1-4, with D tentatively TRBD1 (6 bases). Trimming took 5 bases from V and 8 from J, leaving 12 bases between them. The CDR3 contains 13 residues. Germline V gives CDR1 SNHLY, CDR2 FYNNEI. The CDR3 sequence is CASSPGVEEKLFF. For the CDR3, the DNA is TGTGCCAGCAGTCCAGGGGTGGAGGAAAAACTGTTTTTT.

This sequence joins TRBV6-2 or TRBV6-3 and TRBJ2-3; TRBD2 matches at 9 bases. The germline CDR1 and CDR2 sequences are MNHEY and SVGEGT. The CDR3 loop spans 15 amino acids. Trimming cost V 2 bases and J 5 bases; bases outside gene matches: 5. CDR3 sequence: CASSYGRGGRDTQYF. The DNA of the CDR3 is TGTGCCAGCAGTTACGGGCGGGGGGGCCGAGATACGCAGTATTTT.

Details on this clone: Other DNA sequences of this sample code for an identical CDR3. The chain combines TRBV5-4 with TRBJ2-7; no firm D call. The germline gives CDR1 SGHNT, CDR2 YYREEE (reference sequence). The CDR3 sequence is 12 residues long. Between the trimmed V and J ends, which lost 1 base and 5 bases, there was a span of 7 bases. CDR3 coding DNA: TGTGCCAGCAGCTTGCCTGGGGACGAGCAGTACTTC. It yields the protein CASSLPGDEQYF.

The chain uses TRBV3-1 (or the pseudogene TRBV3-2) and TRBJ1-4, with 11 bases that match TRBD1. CDR1 is LGHDT and CDR2 is YNNKEL in the germline V gene (reference sequence). The CDR3 runs to 15 residues. V shed 3 bases and J 9 bases; nucleotides not matched to a gene: 6. Here the CDR3 reads CASSQDRGPPQKLFF. CDR3 sequence (DNA): TGTGCCAGCAGCCAGGACAGGGGGCCCCCCCAAAAACTGTTTTTT.

This chain's CDR3 is CASSYRGGGPLDTQYF. In nucleotides, the CDR3 is TGCGCCAGCAGCTACCGGGGCGGGGGCCCCCTGGATACGCAGTATTTT. The chain links TRBV5-1 to TRBJ2-3; possibly TRBD2 for D (7 bases). CDR1 is SGHRS and CDR2 is YFSETQ in the germline V gene. The CDR3 is 16 residues long. Trimming stripped 3 bases from V and 6 bases from J, with 20 bases between. The variable domain in full, completed from reference TRBV5-1 and TRBJ2-3, reads KAGVTQTPRYLIKTRGQQVTLSCSPISGHRSVSWYQQTPGQGLQFLFEYFSETQRNKGNFPGRFSGRQFSNSRSEMNVSTLELGDSALYLCASSYRGGGPLDTQYFGPGTRLTVL.

The CDR3, as DNA: TGTGCCAGTAGTGCCGGACAGGGGGCTGGAAACACCATATATTTT. Translation: CASSAGQGAGNTIYF. The V gene is TRBV19, the J gene TRBJ1-3; 10 bases are shared with TRBD1. Germline loops: CDR1 LNHDA, CDR2 SQIVND (reference sequence). This CDR3 region has 15 residues. Trimming cost V 5 bases and J 2 bases; bases outside gene matches: 3.

The genes are TRBV7-8 and TRBJ2-7; D unresolved. CDR3 size: 14 residues. With 1 base removed from V and 4 bases from J, the gap between germline ends came to 11 bases. The V gene's germline CDR1 is SGHVS and CDR2 FQNEAQ. The CDR3 sequence: CASSLGPEVYEQYF. CDR3 DNA sequence: TGTGCCAGCAGCTTAGGTCCCGAAGTATACGAGCAGTACTTC. The entire variable domain, with the rest obtained from reference TRBV7-8 and TRBJ2-7, is as follows: GAGVSQSPRYKVAKRGQDVALRCDPISGHVSLFWYQQALGQGPEFLTYFQNEAQLDKSGLPSDRFFAERPEGSVSTLKIQRTQQEDSAVYLCASSLGPEVYEQYFGPGTRLTVT.

The chain carries TRBV24-1 and TRBJ2-1; no definite D call. In germline, CDR1 is KGHDR, CDR2 SFDVKD. The CDR3 extends over 13 amino acids. V was pared by 0 bases and J by 7 bases, with 6 bases between. The CDR3 DNA reads as TGTGCCACCAGTGATTTGCAAGGAAATGAGCAGTTCTTC. Translated: CATSDLQGNEQFF.

The chain has TRBV9 and TRBJ2-2, with TRBD2 matching over 7 bases. The V segment lost 4 bases and the J segment 2 bases; nucleotides outside the gene matches: 5. Germline-derived CDR1 and CDR2 are SGDLS and YYNGEE. The CDR3 sequence is 15 residues long. CDR3 region: CASSTIAGNTGELFF. The CDR3 nucleotides read TGTGCCAGCAGCACCATAGCGGGCAACACCGGGGAGCTGTTTTTT.

The rearrangement links TRBV3-1 (or the pseudogene TRBV3-2) to TRBJ2-5; 8 bases line up with TRBD2. The V segment lost 1 base and the J segment 4 bases; nucleotides outside the gene matches: 5. Germline V gene sequence: CDR1 LGHDT, CDR2 YNNKEL (reference sequence). The CDR3 contains 15 residues. CDR3 DNA: TGTGCCAGCAGCCAAGCAACAGCGGGGGCAGAGACCCAGTACTTC. It encodes CASSQATAGAETQYF.

The gene calls are TRBV10-3 and TRBJ2-3, with 8 bases matching TRBD2. Germline CDR1 reads ENHRY; CDR2 reads SYGVKD. Losses at the gene ends were 4 bases for V and 5 bases for J; bases not matched to a gene: 8. CDR3 size: 15 residues. CDR3 sequence: CAISGSGGARDTQYF. The CDR3 region has the DNA TGTGCCATCAGTGGTTCGGGGGGGGCCCGAGATACGCAGTATTTT.

V gene TRBV7-3 combines with J gene TRBJ2-2, with D maybe TRBD1 (6 bases). This CDR3 has 16 residues. The germline CDR1 and CDR2 sequences are SGHTA and FQGTGA. V dropped 0 bases and J dropped 9 bases, with 17 bases sitting between them. CDR3 region: CASSLTGGRGTRELFF. The CDR3 DNA reads as TGTGCCAGCAGCTTAACGGGCGGCAGGGGAACCAGGGAGCTGTTTTTT.

The DNA for the CDR3 is TGTGCCAGCAGCTTAGATATCTACAATGAGCAGTTCTTC. This codes for CASSLDIYNEQFF. The chain uses TRBV11-2 and TRBJ2-1; D gene ambiguous. The CDR3 length is 13 residues. Trimming pared 0 bases from V and 3 bases from J, leaving 3 bases between. The germline V gene encodes CDR1 SGHAT and CDR2 FQNNGV.

V and J are TRBV7-2 and TRBJ2-7, with 7 bases aligning to TRBD1. This CDR3 contains 17 residues. CDR1 SGHTA and CDR2 FQGNSA come from the germline V gene. Trimming at V came to 4 bases and at J to 0 bases, leaving 12 bases not matched to a gene. The CDR3 region is CASSSGRTGPFSYEQYF. CDR3 DNA: TGTGCCAGCAGCTCCGGAAGGACAGGCCCCTTCTCCTACGAGCAGTACTTC. The entire variable domain, with the rest obtained from reference TRBV7-2 and TRBJ2-7, is as follows: GAGVSQSPSNKVTEKGKDVELRCDPISGHTALYWYRQSLGQGLEFLIYFQGNSAPDKSGLPSDRFSAERTGGSVSTLTIQRTQQEDSAVYLCASSSGRTGPFSYEQYFGPGTRLTVT.

The chain combines TRBV21-1 with TRBJ1-3. TRBV21-1 corresponds to a pseudogene. This CDR3 comprises 15 residues. The CDR3 sequence: CATPGLTSWENTIYF. The CDR3 nucleotides are TGTGCCACCCCGGGCCTTACCTCATGGGAAAACACCATATATTTT.

The sample holds one count of this clone. This sequence joins TRBV6-5 and TRBJ1-4; TRBD1 agrees at 9 bases. V shed 6 bases, J shed 8 bases, and the junction held 7 bases outside the gene matches. This CDR3 has 14 residues. Germline CDR1 is MNHEY and CDR2 is SVGAGI. In nucleotides, the CDR3 is TGTGCCAGCAGCCGCGGACAGGGGCGAGAAAAACTGTTTTTT. This translates into CASSRGQGREKLFF.

This chain joins TRBV9 and TRBJ1-4, with 9 bases that match TRBD1. This CDR3 has 16 amino acids. The germline CDR1 and CDR2 sequences are SGDLS and YYNGEE. The J segment lost 8 bases and the V segment lost 4 bases, leaving 12 bases of the junction unmatched. The CDR3 DNA sequence: TGTGCCAGCAGCCCGACCCCCGGGACAGGGAACGAAAAACTGTTTTTT. This encodes CASSPTPGTGNEKLFF.

The CDR3 nucleotides read TGCGCCAGCAGCCAAGTTGAGGAGACTTGGGGGACCCAGTACTTC. Its translation is CASSQVEETWGTQYF. The chain links TRBV4-1 to TRBJ2-5; D is uncertain. The CDR3 length is 15 residues. V lost 1 base and J 7 bases, leaving 16 bases between the germline ends. Germline CDR1 and CDR2: MGHRA and YSYEKL.